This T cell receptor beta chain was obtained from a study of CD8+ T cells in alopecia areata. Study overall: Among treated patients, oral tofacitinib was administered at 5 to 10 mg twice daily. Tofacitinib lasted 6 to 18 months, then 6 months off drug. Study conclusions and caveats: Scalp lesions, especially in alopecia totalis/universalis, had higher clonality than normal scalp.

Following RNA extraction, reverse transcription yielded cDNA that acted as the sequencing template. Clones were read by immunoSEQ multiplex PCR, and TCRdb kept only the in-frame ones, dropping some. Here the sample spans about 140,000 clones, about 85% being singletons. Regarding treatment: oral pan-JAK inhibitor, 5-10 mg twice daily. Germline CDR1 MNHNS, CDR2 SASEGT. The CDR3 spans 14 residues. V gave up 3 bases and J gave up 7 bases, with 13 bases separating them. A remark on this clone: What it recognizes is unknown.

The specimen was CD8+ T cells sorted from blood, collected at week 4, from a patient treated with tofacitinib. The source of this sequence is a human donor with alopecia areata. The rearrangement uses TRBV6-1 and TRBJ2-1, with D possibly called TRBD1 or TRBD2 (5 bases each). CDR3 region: CASSDREFTNEQFF. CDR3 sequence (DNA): TGTGCCAGCAGTGACAGGGAGTTTACTAATGAGCAGTTCTTC.